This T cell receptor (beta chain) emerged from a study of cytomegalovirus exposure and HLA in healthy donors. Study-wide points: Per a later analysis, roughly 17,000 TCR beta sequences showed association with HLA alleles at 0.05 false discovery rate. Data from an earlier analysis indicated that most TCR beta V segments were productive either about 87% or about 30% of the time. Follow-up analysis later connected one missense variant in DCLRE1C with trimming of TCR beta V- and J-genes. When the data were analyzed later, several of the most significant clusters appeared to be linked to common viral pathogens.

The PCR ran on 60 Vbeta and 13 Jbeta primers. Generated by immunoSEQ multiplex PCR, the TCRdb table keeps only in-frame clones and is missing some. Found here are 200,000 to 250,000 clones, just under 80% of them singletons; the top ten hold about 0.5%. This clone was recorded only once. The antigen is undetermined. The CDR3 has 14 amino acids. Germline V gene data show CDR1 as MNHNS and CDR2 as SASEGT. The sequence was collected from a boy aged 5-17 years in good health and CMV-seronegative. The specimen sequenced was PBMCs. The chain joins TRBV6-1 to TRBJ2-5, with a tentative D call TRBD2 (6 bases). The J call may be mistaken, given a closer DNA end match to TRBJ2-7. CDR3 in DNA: TGTGCCAGCAGCGGGGGAGGATACTCCTACGAGCAGTACTTC. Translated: CASSGGGYSYEQYF.